This entry describes one TCR beta chain. Its matching antigen is unknown. These data come from a study of T cells in narcolepsy. The wider study: Healthy controls were enrolled alongside patients with narcolepsy type 1 or type 2. Study results and caveats: Comparing one patient's CSF and blood CD4+ clonotypes highlighted HCRT- and TRIB2-specific autoreactive clonotypes. Healthy controls reportedly lacked the autoreactive clonotypes serially found in patients' blood.

Using immunoSEQ multiplex PCR, the repertoire was profiled, and TCRdb retains in-frame clones only, with some absent. This table holds around 31,000 clones, 80% to 85% found once. The receptor's source is a human donor with narcolepsy. Sequencing was carried out using CD45RA- memory CD4+ T cells from PBMCs.

The chain's CDR3 is CASSPSVRHEQYF. In DNA, the CDR3 is TGTGCCAGCTCACCTTCAGTGCGCCACGAGCAGTACTTC. The chain links TRBV18 to TRBJ2-7; D is unclear. Germline loops: CDR1 KGHSH, CDR2 LQKENI. CDR3 length: 13 amino acids. V lost 3 bases, J lost 5 bases, and 11 bases lay in between.